These 23 T cell receptor beta chains were sequenced from one sample in a study of blood T cell repertoires in COVID-19. Using immunoSEQ multiplex PCR, the repertoire was profiled, and TCRdb retains in-frame clones only, with some absent. The table includes about 250,000 clones, 87% detected once. The sequenced material came from peripheral blood. The origin of the receptors is a man between 18 and 35 years old with active or convalescent COVID-19.

The genes are TRBV5-1 and TRBJ2-1; 10 bases are shared with TRBD2. This CDR3 has 18 residues. Germline assignment: CDR1 SGHRS and CDR2 YFSETQ. V lost 0 bases, J lost 8 bases, and 14 bases stayed unmatched. CDR3 in DNA: TGCGCCAGCAGCTTGGCCCTCCTAGCGGGGGCTCAGGGATATGAGCAGTTCTTC. This encodes CASSLALLAGAQGYEQFF.

The CDR3 loop is CASTREQGTNEKLFF. Written as DNA, the CDR3 is TGCGCCAGCACCCGTGAACAGGGTACTAATGAAAAACTGTTTTTT. V gene TRBV4-1 combines with J gene TRBJ1-4, with D tentatively TRBD1 (6 bases). Germline CDR1 is MGHRA and CDR2 is YSYEKL. The CDR3 sequence is 15 residues long. V was cut by 7 bases and J by 2 bases, with 14 bases left in between.

V is TRBV7-8 and J is TRBJ1-3; TRBD1 agrees at 7 bases. Trimming took 6 bases from V and 8 from J; bases not matched to a gene: 10. The CDR3 is 14 amino acids. The germline CDR1 and CDR2 sequences are SGHVS and FQNEAQ. CDR3 residues: CASSIRQGWDTIYF. In DNA form, the CDR3 reads TGTGCCAGCAGTATTAGACAGGGTTGGGACACCATATATTTT.

Note on this clone: In the same sample, other DNA sequences code for this CDR3. The rearrangement joins TRBV5-1 to TRBJ1-1, with D unclear. The CDR3 has 14 residues. Germline V gene lookup returns CDR1 SGHRS and CDR2 YFSETQ. V lost 1 base and J 1 base, leaving 8 bases between the germline ends. The CDR3 loop reads CASSLIGENTEAFF. The CDR3 DNA sequence: TGCGCCAGCAGCTTGATCGGTGAGAACACTGAAGCTTTCTTT.

CDR3 bases: TGTGCCACCTTCGGACAGGGGAAAGACTATGGCTACACCTTC. This codes for CATFGQGKDYGYTF. This chain connects TRBV15 to TRBJ1-2; TRBD1 agrees at 9 bases. With V trimmed by 8 bases and J by 3 bases, 7 bases remained unmatched. Germline-derived CDR1 and CDR2 are LNHNV and YYDKDF (reference sequence). CDR3 length: 14 residues.

The rearrangement links TRBV4-1 to TRBJ2-7, with D perhaps TRBD1 (6 bases). This CDR3 contains 18 residues. The V and J ends lost 2 bases and 2 bases respectively, with 22 bases between them. CDR1 is MGHRA, CDR2 YSYEKL, per germline. CDR3 amino acids: CASSQLYRTADRTYEQYF. As DNA, the CDR3 is TGCGCCAGCAGCCAACTTTACCGGACAGCAGACCGAACCTACGAGCAGTACTTC.

The chain combines TRBV18 with TRBJ1-2; no clear D gene. The V gene's germline CDR1 is KGHSH and CDR2 LQKENI. Trimming removed 3 bases at V and 3 bases at J, with 14 bases between. CDR3 length: 15 amino acids. The DNA for the CDR3 is TGTGCCAGCTCACCTCCGGGAGCGCGGGACTATGGCTACACCTTC. This sequence encodes CASSPPGARDYGYTF.

The V and J genes are TRBV18 and TRBJ1-1; no clear D gene. Germline assignment: CDR1 KGHSH and CDR2 LQKENI. The CDR3 is made up of 14 amino acids. V gave up 3 bases and J gave up 0 bases, with 8 bases separating them. In DNA form, the CDR3 reads TGTGCCAGCTCACCCCAAAGCATGAACACTGAAGCTTTCTTT. The encoded protein is CASSPQSMNTEAFF.

The genes are TRBV6-4 and TRBJ1-6; TRBD1 is a possible D gene (5 bases). With 2 bases removed from V and 3 bases from J, the gap between germline ends came to 8 bases. In germline, CDR1 is MRHNA, CDR2 SNTAGT. The CDR3 has 15 amino acids. The DNA of the CDR3 is TGTGCCAGCAGTGACAGGGGTATCTATAATTCACCCCTCCACTTT. This gives the protein CASSDRGIYNSPLHF.

The J gene is TRBJ1-3, the V gene TRBV13; D is uncertain. The CDR3 extends over 15 amino acids. Germline V gives CDR1 PRHDT, CDR2 FYEKMQ (reference sequence). Trimming pared 2 bases from V and 1 base from J, leaving 9 bases between. The CDR3 sequence is CASSLFIQSGNTIYF. The CDR3 coding sequence is TGTGCCAGCAGCTTATTTATACAATCTGGAAACACCATATATTTT.

The V call is TRBV12-5, the J call TRBJ2-1, with D possibly TRBD2 on 6 matching bases. V was trimmed by 0 bases and J by 8 bases, leaving 17 bases between them. This CDR3 spans 16 amino acids. CDR1 LGHNT and CDR2 FRNRAP come from the germline V gene. CDR3 coding DNA: TGTGCTAGTGGTTTGGTACGCGGTAGCGGAGTGGATGAGCAGTTCTTC. This gives the protein CASGLVRGSGVDEQFF. Supplemented by reference TRBV12-5 and TRBJ2-1, the full variable domain reads DARVTQTPRHKVTEMGQEVTMRCQPILGHNTVFWYRQTMMQGLELLAYFRNRAPLDDSGMPKDRFSAEMPDATLATLKIQPSEPRDSAVYFCASGLVRGSGVDEQFFGPGTRLTVL.

This sequence joins TRBV6-1 and TRBJ1-1, with D unresolved. Trimming pared 2 bases from V and 1 base from J, leaving 5 bases between. The CDR3 extends over 13 amino acids. Germline V gives CDR1 MNHNS, CDR2 SASEGT. CDR3 in amino acids: CASSEQANTEAFF. The CDR3 DNA reads TGTGCCAGCAGTGAACAAGCGAACACTGAAGCTTTCTTT.

A single count supports this clone. The chain joins TRBV30 to TRBJ1-1; TRBD1 matches 7 bases. This CDR3 is 14 amino acids long. V dropped 4 bases and J dropped 1; count of bases not matched to a gene: 6. The V gene's germline CDR1 is GTSNPN and CDR2 SVGIG (reference sequence). The CDR3 sequence: CAWTYGTANTEAFF. The CDR3 nucleotides read TGTGCCTGGACCTACGGGACAGCGAACACTGAAGCTTTCTTT. The variable domain in full, completed from reference TRBV30 and TRBJ1-1, reads SQTIHQWPATLVQPVGSPLSLECTVEGTSNPNLYWYRQAAGRGLQLLFYSVGIGQISSEVPQNLSASRPQDRQFILSSKKLLLSDSGFYLCAWTYGTANTEAFFGQGTRLTVV.

The chain links TRBV27 to TRBJ1-6; 7 bases agree with TRBD1. The germline gives CDR1 MNHEY, CDR2 SMNVEV (reference sequence). J was trimmed by 6 bases and V by 6 bases; bases with no gene match: 8. This CDR3 comprises 15 residues. CDR3 loop: CASSRAGGLNSPLHF. The DNA for the CDR3 is TGTGCCAGCAGCCGAGCAGGGGGTCTTAATTCACCCCTCCACTTT.

This chain connects TRBV19 to TRBJ2-1; D is possibly TRBD1 (7 bases). Germline lookup yields CDR1 LNHDA and CDR2 SQIVND (reference sequence). V dropped 6 bases and J dropped 3 bases, with 18 bases sitting between them. This CDR3 contains 16 residues. As DNA, the CDR3 is TGTGCCAGTAGGTACCAGGGGGGAGGTGGCTACAATGAGCAGTTCTTC. Protein product: CASRYQGGGGYNEQFF. Looking up the rest from reference TRBV19 and TRBJ2-1 gives the full variable domain: DGGITQSPKYLFRKEGQNVTLSCEQNLNHDAMYWYRQDPGQGLRLIYYSQIVNDFQKGDIAEGYSVSREKKESFPLTVTSAQKNPTAFYLCASRYQGGGGYNEQFFGPGTRLTVL.

The rearrangement uses TRBV28 and TRBJ2-1; D might be TRBD2 (5 bases). V was clipped by 4 bases and J by 10 bases, with 8 bases between them. From germline, CDR1 is MDHEN and CDR2 SYDVKM. This CDR3 comprises 11 residues. The CDR3 protein is CASSSKREQFF. The CDR3, as DNA: TGTGCCAGCAGTTCTAAGCGGGAGCAGTTCTTC.

The chain recombines TRBV5-6 with TRBJ1-1; 8 bases align to TRBD1. Per germline, CDR1 SGHDT and CDR2 YYEEEE. The V gene end was trimmed by 4 bases and the J gene end by 7 bases; junction bases not matched to a gene: 9. The CDR3 spans 14 residues. The CDR3 reads CASSTRQGRSEAFF. The CDR3, as DNA: TGTGCCAGCAGCACCAGACAGGGGAGGAGTGAAGCTTTCTTT.

In its sample, this clone was seen once. The rearrangement uses TRBV18 and TRBJ2-3; D is perhaps TRBD2 (6 bases). V was cut by 6 bases and J by 0 bases, with 13 bases left in between. This CDR3 comprises 15 residues. Germline CDR1 KGHSH, CDR2 LQKENI. Here the CDR3 reads CASSKGTASTDTQYF. In DNA, the CDR3 is TGTGCCAGCTCCAAAGGGACTGCTAGCACAGATACGCAGTATTTT.

V is TRBV3-1 (or the pseudogene TRBV3-2) and J is TRBJ2-3; 16 bases line up with TRBD2. The CDR3 has 18 amino acids. Germline loops: CDR1 LGHDT, CDR2 YNNKEL (reference sequence). Unmatched junction bases numbered 8, after V lost 4 bases and J lost 4 bases. CDR3 sequence reads: CASSRGLAGGPVADTQYF. The CDR3 bases are TGTGCCAGCAGCCGGGGACTAGCGGGAGGGCCCGTCGCAGATACGCAGTATTTT.

The genes are TRBV19 and TRBJ2-3, with TRBD1 matching 11 bases. Trimming took 5 bases from V and 3 from J; bases not matched to a gene: 19. Looked up from germline, CDR1 is LNHDA and CDR2 is SQIVND (reference sequence). This CDR3 is built from 20 residues. The CDR3 nucleotides read TGTGCCAGTAGTCCGCTCCGGTTCGGGACAGGGGGACCATGGACAGATACGCAGTATTTT. Translating it yields CASSPLRFGTGGPWTDTQYF.

Here the CDR3 reads CACPDYLSRGQIIGYTF. The CDR3 nucleotides read TGTGCCTGCCCTGACTATCTGTCTAGGGGACAGATCATAGGCTACACCTTC. The chain has TRBV30 and TRBJ1-2, with TRBD1 matching 7 bases. The length of the CDR3 is 17 residues. The V gene end was trimmed by 6 bases and the J gene end by 8 bases; junction bases not matched to a gene: 24. Germline CDR1 GTSNPN, CDR2 SVGIG (reference sequence).

This clone was seen just once. The chain carries TRBV7-2 and TRBJ2-7; D unresolved. Germline-derived CDR1 and CDR2 are SGHTA and FQGNSA. Trimming shortened V by 6 bases and J by 1 base, and 13 bases separated the two germline ends. CDR3 size: 14 residues. This chain's CDR3 is CASSPTPLSYEQYF. CDR3 sequence (DNA): TGTGCCAGCAGTCCGACACCCCTTTCCTACGAGCAGTACTTC.

The V and J genes are TRBV9 and TRBJ1-4; 12 nucleotides align to TRBD1. This CDR3 is 17 amino acids long. V was pared by 0 bases and J by 6 bases, with 6 bases of the junction left unmatched. Germline V CDR1 and CDR2: SGDLS, YYNGEE. CDR3 DNA sequence: TGTGCCAGCAGCGTAGCTGGGACAGGGGGCGCCGATGAAAAACTGTTTTTT. This gives the protein CASSVAGTGGADEKLFF.